Included here is one T cell receptor beta chain sequence, with context. This entry is derived from a study of neurological immune-mediated disorders. Each CDR3 protein is one row after TCRdb ran MiXCR on the 5' RACE reads. The sample includes 55,000 to 70,000 distinct CDR3 sequences, roughly 10% of them seen just once. There are 12 residues in the CDR3. V lost 7 bases to trimming and J lost 7 bases; unmatched junction nucleotides: 8. CDR1 and CDR2 from the germline V gene are SQVTM and ANQGSEA. Where libraries were unsorted, they were derived from 2 million PBMCs stored at -80 degrees C. The chain has TRBV29-1 and TRBJ2-7; 9 nucleotides agree with TRBD2. The clonotype originates from a man aged 60 to 75 in good health. Sequencing used PBMCs. The CDR3 reads CSGGTSQAEQYF. The DNA for the CDR3 is TGCAGCGGCGGGACTAGCCAGGCGGAGCAGTACTTC.